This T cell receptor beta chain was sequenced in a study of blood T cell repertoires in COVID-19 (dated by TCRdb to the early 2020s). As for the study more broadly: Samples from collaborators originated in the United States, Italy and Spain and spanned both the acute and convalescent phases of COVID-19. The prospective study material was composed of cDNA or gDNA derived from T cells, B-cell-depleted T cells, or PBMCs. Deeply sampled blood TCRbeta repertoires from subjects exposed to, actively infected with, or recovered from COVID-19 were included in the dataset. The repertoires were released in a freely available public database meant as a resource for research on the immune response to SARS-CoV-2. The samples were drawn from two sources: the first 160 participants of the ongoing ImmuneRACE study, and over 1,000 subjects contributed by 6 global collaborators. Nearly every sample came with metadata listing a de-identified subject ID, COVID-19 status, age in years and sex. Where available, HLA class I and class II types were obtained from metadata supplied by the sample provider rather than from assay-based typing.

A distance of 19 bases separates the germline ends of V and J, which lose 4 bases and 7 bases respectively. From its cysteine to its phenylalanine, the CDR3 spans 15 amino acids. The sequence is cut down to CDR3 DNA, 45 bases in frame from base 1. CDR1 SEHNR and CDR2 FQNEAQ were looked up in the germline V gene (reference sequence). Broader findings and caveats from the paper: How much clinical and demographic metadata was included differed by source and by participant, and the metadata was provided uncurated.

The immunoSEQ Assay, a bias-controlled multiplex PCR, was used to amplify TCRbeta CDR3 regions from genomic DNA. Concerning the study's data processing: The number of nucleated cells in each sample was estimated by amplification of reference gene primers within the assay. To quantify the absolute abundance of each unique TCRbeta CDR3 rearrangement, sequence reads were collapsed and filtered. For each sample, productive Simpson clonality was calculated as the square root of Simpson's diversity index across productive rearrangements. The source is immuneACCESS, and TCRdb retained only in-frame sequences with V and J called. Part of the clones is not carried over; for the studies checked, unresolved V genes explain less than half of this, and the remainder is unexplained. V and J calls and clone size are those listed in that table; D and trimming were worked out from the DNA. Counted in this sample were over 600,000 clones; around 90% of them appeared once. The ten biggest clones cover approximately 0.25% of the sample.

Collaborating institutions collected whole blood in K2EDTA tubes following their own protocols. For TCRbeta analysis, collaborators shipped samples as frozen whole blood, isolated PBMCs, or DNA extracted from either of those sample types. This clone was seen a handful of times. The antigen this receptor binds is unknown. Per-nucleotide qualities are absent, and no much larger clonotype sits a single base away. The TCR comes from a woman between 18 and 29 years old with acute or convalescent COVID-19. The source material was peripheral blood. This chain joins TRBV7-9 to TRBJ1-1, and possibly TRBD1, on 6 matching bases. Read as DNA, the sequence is TGTGCCAGCAGCTCCAAGGGGGGGGCGCATGTTGAAGCTTTCTTT. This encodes CASSSKGGAHVEAFF.